Listed below are T cell receptor beta chains from one sample, sequenced in a study of blood T cells in healthy people across ages. One entry per CDR3 protein, called by TCRdb with MiXCR from the 5' RACE reads. This sample carries 1.5 million to 2 million distinct CDR3 sequences, roughly 32% of them seen once, and the ten largest clones take 11%. Sequenced input: blood. The receptors originated from a woman younger than 45 in good health. Both conserved end residues are part of each CDR3. A D gene is named only where the DNA matches it firmly. Not all rows give a size; the values are once, few, many and, for expanded clones, a class.

v_gene: TRBV29-1; abundance: few; len: 13; j_gene: TRBJ2-1; d_gene: TRBD1; CDR3nt: TGCAGCGTTCAAGGACAGGGGGCCCATGAGCAGTTCTTC; CDR3aa: CSVQGQGAHEQFF
v_gene: TRBV30; abundance: NA; len: 16; j_gene: TRBJ1-1; d_gene: NA; CDR3nt: TGTGCCTGGAGTTTGTGGTCTCGGGGGGCGAACACTGAAGCTTTCTTT; CDR3aa: CAWSLWSRGANTEAFF
v_gene: TRBV4-2; abundance: NA; len: 17; j_gene: TRBJ2-5; d_gene: TRBD2; CDR3nt: TGTGCCAGCAGCCAAGAGTCGAGCGGGAGGGCCTCGGAGACCCAGTACTTC; CDR3aa: CASSQESSGRASETQYF
v_gene: TRBV6-1; abundance: NA; len: 15; j_gene: TRBJ2-6; d_gene: NA; CDR3nt: TGTGCCAGCAGTTTAACCACAGTGGAGGCCAACGTCCTGACTTTC; CDR3aa: CASSLTTVEANVLTF
v_gene: TRBV6-6; abundance: NA; len: 12; j_gene: TRBJ2-2; d_gene: NA; CDR3nt: TGTGCCAGCAGCCACCCCCACGGGGAGCTGTTTTTT; CDR3aa: CASSHPHGELFF
v_gene: TRBV7-9; abundance: NA; len: 11; j_gene: TRBJ1-5; d_gene: NA; CDR3nt: TGTGCCCCCGGGGGGAATCAGCCCCAGCATTTT; CDR3aa: CAPGGNQPQHF
v_gene: TRBV27; abundance: few; len: 15; j_gene: TRBJ2-2; d_gene: NA; CDR3nt: TGTGCCAGCAGTTCCTCCCAGGGGCACACCGGGGAGCTGTTTTTT; CDR3aa: CASSSSQGHTGELFF
v_gene: TRBV5-6; abundance: NA; len: 15; j_gene: TRBJ2-5; d_gene: NA; CDR3nt: TGTGCCAGCAGCCTCAGCCCAGCGAGCAAAGAGACCCAGTACTTC; CDR3aa: CASSLSPASKETQYF
v_gene: TRBV9; abundance: few; len: 21; j_gene: TRBJ2-1; d_gene: TRBD2; CDR3nt: TGTGCCAGCAGCGTGTCCCAAATAGGGACTAGCGGGTCCCGTTACTACAATGAGCAGTTCTTC; CDR3aa: CASSVSQIGTSGSRYYNEQFF
v_gene: TRBV6-6; abundance: NA; len: 16; j_gene: TRBJ2-1; d_gene: TRBD2; CDR3nt: TGTGCCAGCAGTTCCGTAGCGGGAGGGTGGTACAATGAGCAGTTCTTC; CDR3aa: CASSSVAGGWYNEQFF
v_gene: TRBV18; abundance: few; len: 14; j_gene: TRBJ2-7; d_gene: NA; CDR3nt: TGTGCCAGCTCACCAGCAGTTGGACGGAACGAGCAGTACTTC; CDR3aa: CASSPAVGRNEQYF
v_gene: TRBV20-1; abundance: NA; len: 14; j_gene: TRBJ2-1; d_gene: TRBD2; CDR3nt: TGCAGTACTAGTAGGGGACTATATCCAAATGAGCAGTTCTTC; CDR3aa: CSTSRGLYPNEQFF
v_gene: TRBV7-2; abundance: few; len: 13; j_gene: TRBJ2-1; d_gene: NA; CDR3nt: TGTGCCAGCAGCGGAGTGGGCGGCAATGAGCAGTTCTTC; CDR3aa: CASSGVGGNEQFF
v_gene: TRBV20-1; abundance: NA; len: 15; j_gene: TRBJ1-5; d_gene: NA; CDR3nt: TGCAGTACTAGAGATGTCCTAGGGCAGGGTGGGCCCCAGCATTTT; CDR3aa: CSTRDVLGQGGPQHF
v_gene: TRBV7-9; abundance: few; len: 17; j_gene: TRBJ2-5; d_gene: TRBD2; CDR3nt: TGTGCCAGCAGCTCCCCCCTCTTCCGGGGGGTAGGAGAGACCCAGTACTTC; CDR3aa: CASSSPLFRGVGETQYF